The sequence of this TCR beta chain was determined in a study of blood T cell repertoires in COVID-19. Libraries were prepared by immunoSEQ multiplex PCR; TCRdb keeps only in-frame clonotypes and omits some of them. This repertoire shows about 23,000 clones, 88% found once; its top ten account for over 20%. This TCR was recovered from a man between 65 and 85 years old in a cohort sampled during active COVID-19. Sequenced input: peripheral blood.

This chain's CDR3 is CASKKTENTEAFF. The CDR3 coding sequence is TGTGCCAGCAAGAAGACAGAGAACACTGAAGCTTTCTTT. The chain has TRBV27 and TRBJ1-1; D is perhaps TRBD1 (5 bases). CDR1 and CDR2 (germline): MNHEY, SMNVEV (reference sequence). CDR3 size: 13 residues. Between the trimmed V and J ends, which lost 7 bases and 1 base, there was a span of 10 bases.